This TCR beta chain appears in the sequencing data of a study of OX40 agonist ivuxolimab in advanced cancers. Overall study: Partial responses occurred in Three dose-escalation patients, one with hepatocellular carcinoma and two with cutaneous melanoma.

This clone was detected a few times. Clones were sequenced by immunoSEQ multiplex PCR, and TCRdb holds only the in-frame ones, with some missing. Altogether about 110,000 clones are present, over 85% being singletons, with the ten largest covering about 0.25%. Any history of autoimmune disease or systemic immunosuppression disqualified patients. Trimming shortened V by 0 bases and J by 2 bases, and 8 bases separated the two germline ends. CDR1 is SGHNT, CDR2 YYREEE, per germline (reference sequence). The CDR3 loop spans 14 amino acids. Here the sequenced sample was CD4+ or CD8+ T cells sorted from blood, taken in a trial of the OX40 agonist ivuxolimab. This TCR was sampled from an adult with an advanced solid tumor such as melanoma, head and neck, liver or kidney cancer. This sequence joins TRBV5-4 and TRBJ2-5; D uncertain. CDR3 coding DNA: TGTGCCAGCAGCTTGGAGACCTTTCAAGAGACCCAGTACTTC. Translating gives CASSLETFQETQYF.